The entry that follows covers one T cell receptor beta chain sequence. The sample is drawn from a study of blood T cell repertoires in COVID-19. The table came from immunoSEQ multiplex PCR; TCRdb's copy has only in-frame clones and leaves some out. The sample records about 81,000 clones, over 75% being singletons. Germline V gene data show CDR1 as KGHSH and CDR2 as LQKENI. The CDR3 extends over 15 amino acids. J gave up 7 bases and V 3 bases, and 6 bases lay outside the gene matches. Sequencing was done on a sample of peripheral blood. The rearrangement uses TRBV18 and TRBJ1-6; 7 bases are shared with TRBD1. This sequence was found in a man between 65 and 85 years old with active or convalescent COVID-19. CDR3 loop: CASSPFTGENSPLHF. DNA for the CDR3: TGTGCCAGCTCACCCTTCACAGGGGAGAATTCACCCCTCCACTTT.